These 19 T cell receptor beta chains were sequenced from one sample in a study of CD8 T cells in Susac syndrome. RNA was extracted with the RNeasy kit, and a quantity of roughly 0.45 to 1 ug was reverse transcribed using random hexamers. TCRdb re-called the immunoSEQ multiplex PCR reads through MiXCR, storing one row per CDR3 protein. The sample has about 300,000 distinct CDR3 sequences, about 88% seen once. Sequencing used CD8+ T cells from PBMCs. Receptor source: a human donor with multiple sclerosis.

This chain uses TRBV7-9 with TRBJ2-2; TRBD1 agrees at 9 bases. In germline, CDR1 is SEHNR, CDR2 FQNEAQ (reference sequence). The CDR3 sequence is 17 residues long. The junction had 14 bases not matched to a gene; V was cut back by 6 bases and J by 6 bases. The CDR3 spells CASSLPTGGPKAGELFF. The CDR3 nucleotides read TGTGCCAGCAGTTTGCCTACAGGGGGCCCAAAGGCCGGGGAGCTGTTTTTT. Combining the CDR3 with reference TRBV7-9 and TRBJ2-2 gives the whole variable domain DTGVSQNPRHKITKRGQNVTFRCDPISEHNRLYWYRQTLGQGPEFLTYFQNEAQLEKSRLLSDRFSAERPKGSFSTLEIQRTEQGDSAMYLCASSLPTGGPKAGELFFGEGSRLTVL.

This chain joins TRBV6-2 or TRBV6-3 and TRBJ2-1; D unresolved. CDR1 is MNHEY, CDR2 SVGEGT, per germline. Trimming left V 9 bases short and J 6 bases short, with 24 bases between. CDR3 length equals 16 residues. The CDR3 nucleotides are TGTGCCAGACCCTCGGGTCTGGGCTATCGACGCAATGAGCAGTTCTTC. This codes for CARPSGLGYRRNEQFF.

The chain employs TRBV30 and TRBJ2-7; 8 nucleotides agree with TRBD2. CDR3 length equals 13 residues. The J segment lost 4 bases and the V segment lost 1 base, leaving 3 bases of the junction unmatched. Germline V CDR1 and CDR2: GTSNPN, SVGIG (reference sequence). CDR3 amino acids: CAWSGAGGYEQYF. In nucleotides, the CDR3 is TGTGCCTGGAGTGGGGCGGGGGGATACGAGCAGTACTTC. The complete variable domain, with remaining parts taken from reference TRBV30 and TRBJ2-7, reads SQTIHQWPATLVQPVGSPLSLECTVEGTSNPNLYWYRQAAGRGLQLLFYSVGIGQISSEVPQNLSASRPQDRQFILSSKKLLLSDSGFYLCAWSGAGGYEQYFGPGTRLTVT.

The CDR3 protein is CASSPWATEAGYNEQFF. Written as DNA, the CDR3 is TGTGCCAGCAGCCCCTGGGCTACAGAGGCAGGCTACAATGAGCAGTTCTTC. The chain has TRBV7-6 and TRBJ2-1; unclear D gene. The length of the CDR3 is 17 residues. The V end was cut by 5 bases, the J end by 3 bases, with 20 bases between. Germline V gene lookup returns CDR1 SGHVS and CDR2 FNYEAQ.

This clonotype occurred once. This chain links TRBV20-1 with TRBJ2-7; D gene unclear. Germline CDR1 is DFQATT and CDR2 is SNEGSKA (reference sequence). Trimming cost V 0 bases and J 5 bases, with 11 bases left between them. This CDR3 spans 13 amino acids. In DNA form, the CDR3 reads TGCAGTGCTAGAGATCTTTCTCGGCACGAGCAGTACTTC. Amino acid sequence: CSARDLSRHEQYF.

This chain joins TRBV7-9 and TRBJ1-5, with 7 bases that match TRBD1. The germline CDR1 and CDR2 sequences are SEHNR and FQNEAQ (reference sequence). Germline trimming cut 5 bases from V and 4 bases from J; bases unmatched to any gene: 8. This CDR3 spans 15 amino acids. CDR3 bases: TGTGCCAGCAGCCGCGACGGACAGGCGAATCAGCCCCAGCATTTT. This translates into CASSRDGQANQPQHF.

In this sample, this clonotype turned up a few times. V and J are TRBV27 and TRBJ1-6, with D possibly being TRBD1 (6 bases). The V gene lost 1 base and the J gene lost 3 bases, with 10 bases spanning the gap. Germline lookup yields CDR1 MNHEY and CDR2 SMNVEV (reference sequence). CDR3 length: 16 amino acids. The CDR3 spells CASSLLRTDYNSPLHF. In DNA, the CDR3 is TGTGCCAGCAGTTTATTGCGGACAGACTATAATTCACCCCTCCACTTT.

The genes are TRBV4-1 and TRBJ2-1, with D perhaps matching TRBD1 or TRBD2 (5 bases each). The CDR3 spans 15 residues. V was pared by 1 base and J by 5 bases, with 12 bases between. The germline V gene has CDR1 MGHRA and CDR2 YSYEKL. CDR3 nucleotides: TGCGCCAGCAGCCAAGGGGCCGGGACGAACAATGAGCAGTTCTTC. Its protein is CASSQGAGTNNEQFF.

The chain carries TRBV6-5 and TRBJ1-4; 7 nucleotides match TRBD1. Germline V gene sequence: CDR1 MNHEY, CDR2 SVGAGI. V trimming: 2 bases; J trimming: 4 bases; junction bases outside the gene matches: 13. The CDR3 covers 18 residues. The CDR3 DNA sequence: TGTGCCAGCAGTTACACCACGGGATCGACAGGGCTTAATGAAAAACTGTTTTTT. As protein: CASSYTTGSTGLNEKLFF.

Points on this clonotype: An end of the junction does not agree with germline; a read error may underlie this. This chain uses TRBV6-5 with TRBJ2-2; possibly TRBD2 for D (5 bases). CDR3 length equals 13 residues. The V gene's germline CDR1 is MNHEY and CDR2 SVGAGI. The CDR3 nucleotides are TGTGCCAGCAGTTACTCGAACACCGGGGAGCGGTTTTTT. It translates to CASSYSNTGERFF.

The rearrangement uses TRBV19 and TRBJ2-7, with D possibly being TRBD1 or TRBD2 (6 bases each). CDR3 length equals 14 residues. CDR1 and CDR2 (germline): LNHDA, SQIVND (reference sequence). With 3 bases removed from V and 3 bases from J, the gap between germline ends came to 12 bases. The DNA for the CDR3 is TGTGCCAGTAGTATCGGGGGACATAACTACGAGCAGTACTTC. Translated, it gives CASSIGGHNYEQYF.

V and J are TRBV7-6 and TRBJ1-5, with TRBD1 matching over 9 bases. Per germline, CDR1 SGHVS and CDR2 FNYEAQ. This CDR3 is 14 amino acids long. The trim removed 5 bases at V and 6 bases at J, leaving 5 bases unmatched. The CDR3 bases are TGTGCCAGCAGCCAGGGACAGGGCGGTCAGCCCCAGCATTTT. Amino acids: CASSQGQGGQPQHF.

The rearrangement links TRBV20-1 to TRBJ1-5; tentatively, D is TRBD1 (5 bases). V was shortened by 4 bases and J by 5 bases, with 15 bases between the two germline ends. The V gene's germline CDR1 is DFQATT and CDR2 SNEGSKA (reference sequence). The CDR3 extends over 14 amino acids. CDR3 in amino acids: CSAIRSATDQPQHF. CDR3 nucleotide sequence: TGCAGTGCTATTCGATCCGCGACAGATCAGCCCCAGCATTTT.

This sequence joins TRBV12-3 or TRBV12-4 and TRBJ1-6; D is unresolved. V lost 1 base and J lost 6, with 10 bases in between. This CDR3 comprises 15 residues. The CDR3 sequence is CASSLGGSPNSPLHF. The CDR3 DNA follows: TGTGCCAGCAGTTTAGGGGGATCCCCTAATTCACCCCTCCACTTT.

J is TRBJ2-5 and V is TRBV7-2; TRBD2 aligns across 7 bases. V gave up 5 bases and J gave up 1 base; unmatched junction bases: 16. The CDR3 runs 18 residues. Germline values: CDR1 SGHTA, CDR2 FQGNSA. CDR3: CASSLPSSGETPQETQYF. CDR3 in DNA: TGTGCCAGCAGCCTTCCTTCCAGCGGGGAGACGCCCCAAGAGACCCAGTACTTC.

This clonotype occurred once. The chain has TRBV9 and TRBJ1-1; tentative D call: TRBD1 (6 bases). Germline values: CDR1 SGDLS, CDR2 YYNGEE. The CDR3 is 14 amino acids. Between the trimmed V and J ends, which lost 3 bases and 0 bases, there was a span of 9 bases. In nucleotides, the CDR3 is TGTGCCAGCAGCGCGCAGGGGATGAACACTGAAGCTTTCTTT. Its protein is CASSAQGMNTEAFF.

This clonotype was detected ten times or more. The chain links TRBV6-6 to TRBJ2-7; D is undetermined. Trimming stripped 2 bases from V and 1 base from J, with 6 bases between. The CDR3 is 13 amino acids. From germline, CDR1 is MNHNY and CDR2 SVGAGI (reference sequence). CDR3 sequence reads: CASSYTESYEQYF. In DNA, the CDR3 is TGTGCCAGCAGTTACACGGAGTCCTACGAGCAGTACTTC.

The V gene is TRBV15, the J gene TRBJ2-3, with TRBD1 identical over 9 bases. The CDR3 has 16 amino acids. Per the germline V gene, CDR1 is LNHNV and CDR2 is YYDKDF (reference sequence). V shed 5 bases, J shed 1 base, and the junction held 7 bases outside the gene matches. The CDR3 loop is CATSPPGQGGTDTQYF. The CDR3 region has the DNA TGTGCCACCAGCCCACCGGGACAGGGCGGCACAGATACGCAGTATTTT.

This chain connects TRBV9 to TRBJ1-2; maybe TRBD1 (5 bases). The CDR3 length is 15 residues. V dropped 7 bases and J dropped 1 base, with 17 bases sitting between them. The germline V gene has CDR1 SGDLS and CDR2 YYNGEE. CDR3 sequence: CASRGGDPLNYGYTF. Written as DNA, the CDR3 is TGTGCCAGCCGAGGAGGGGATCCCCTTAACTATGGCTACACCTTC.